This T cell receptor beta chain derives from a study of OX40 agonist ivuxolimab in advanced cancers. Study-wide background: The mean age was roughly 60 years, ranging from 23 to 79, with about 87% of participants male.

The study, taken as a whole, reports: Expanded peripheral T cells had an undetermined antigen specificity. With doses of 0.1 to 3.0 mg/kg, CD4+ and CD8+ blood T cells had undergone clonal expansion by week 6.

The protocol was immunoSEQ multiplex PCR, while the TCRdb copy is restricted to in-frame clones and leaves out a portion. Of over 85,000 clones detected, over 85% appear once; the ten largest clones hold about 0.28%. With regard to this clone: Antigen unknown.

Patients who had autoimmune disease history or got systemic immunosuppression were left out. Germline CDR1 SGHRS, CDR2 YFSETQ. The CDR3 loop spans 16 amino acids. After removal of 4 bases from V and 6 bases from J, the junction contained 13 bases not matched to a gene. The chain joins TRBV5-1 to TRBJ2-1; 7 nucleotides line up with TRBD1. The material was CD4+ or CD8+ T cells sorted from blood, obtained in a trial of the OX40 agonist ivuxolimab. This TCR came from an adult with an advanced solid tumor such as melanoma, head and neck, liver or kidney cancer. CDR3 loop: CASSPMTGFGFNEQFF. As DNA, the CDR3 is TGCGCCAGCAGCCCGATGACAGGGTTCGGTTTCAATGAGCAGTTCTTC. The complete variable domain, with remaining parts taken from reference TRBV5-1 and TRBJ2-1, reads KAGVTQTPRYLIKTRGQQVTLSCSPISGHRSVSWYQQTPGQGLQFLFEYFSETQRNKGNFPGRFSGRQFSNSRSEMNVSTLELGDSALYLCASSPMTGFGFNEQFFGPGTRLTVL.